This entry concerns a single T cell receptor beta chain. What it binds is unknown. The data stem from a study of T cell responses to AZD1222 COVID-19 vaccine. Overall study: Pooled together were second doses at about 4 or about 12 weeks. Notes on the study in general: Spike-wide vaccine-associated CD4 TCRs dominated at 160-218 and 743-854. A mostly white British donor set with more females was recruited, and clonal diversity was possibly underestimated.

Profiling relied on immunoSEQ multiplex PCR, and the TCRdb table lists in-frame clones only, not all of them. Here the sample spans about 160,000 clones, around nine tenths being singletons. The material sequenced was peripheral blood, taken on day 0 of AZD1222 vaccination. The receptor was derived from an adult in good health.

CDR3: CASSLQGSGNTIYF. The CDR3 nucleotides are TGTGCCAGCAGCTTACAGGGTTCTGGAAACACCATATATTTT. The chain carries TRBV7-6 and TRBJ1-3, with a possible D match to TRBD1 (5 bases). This CDR3 is 14 amino acids long. Germline loops: CDR1 SGHVS, CDR2 FNYEAQ. V was cut by 2 bases and J by 1 base, with 6 bases left in between.